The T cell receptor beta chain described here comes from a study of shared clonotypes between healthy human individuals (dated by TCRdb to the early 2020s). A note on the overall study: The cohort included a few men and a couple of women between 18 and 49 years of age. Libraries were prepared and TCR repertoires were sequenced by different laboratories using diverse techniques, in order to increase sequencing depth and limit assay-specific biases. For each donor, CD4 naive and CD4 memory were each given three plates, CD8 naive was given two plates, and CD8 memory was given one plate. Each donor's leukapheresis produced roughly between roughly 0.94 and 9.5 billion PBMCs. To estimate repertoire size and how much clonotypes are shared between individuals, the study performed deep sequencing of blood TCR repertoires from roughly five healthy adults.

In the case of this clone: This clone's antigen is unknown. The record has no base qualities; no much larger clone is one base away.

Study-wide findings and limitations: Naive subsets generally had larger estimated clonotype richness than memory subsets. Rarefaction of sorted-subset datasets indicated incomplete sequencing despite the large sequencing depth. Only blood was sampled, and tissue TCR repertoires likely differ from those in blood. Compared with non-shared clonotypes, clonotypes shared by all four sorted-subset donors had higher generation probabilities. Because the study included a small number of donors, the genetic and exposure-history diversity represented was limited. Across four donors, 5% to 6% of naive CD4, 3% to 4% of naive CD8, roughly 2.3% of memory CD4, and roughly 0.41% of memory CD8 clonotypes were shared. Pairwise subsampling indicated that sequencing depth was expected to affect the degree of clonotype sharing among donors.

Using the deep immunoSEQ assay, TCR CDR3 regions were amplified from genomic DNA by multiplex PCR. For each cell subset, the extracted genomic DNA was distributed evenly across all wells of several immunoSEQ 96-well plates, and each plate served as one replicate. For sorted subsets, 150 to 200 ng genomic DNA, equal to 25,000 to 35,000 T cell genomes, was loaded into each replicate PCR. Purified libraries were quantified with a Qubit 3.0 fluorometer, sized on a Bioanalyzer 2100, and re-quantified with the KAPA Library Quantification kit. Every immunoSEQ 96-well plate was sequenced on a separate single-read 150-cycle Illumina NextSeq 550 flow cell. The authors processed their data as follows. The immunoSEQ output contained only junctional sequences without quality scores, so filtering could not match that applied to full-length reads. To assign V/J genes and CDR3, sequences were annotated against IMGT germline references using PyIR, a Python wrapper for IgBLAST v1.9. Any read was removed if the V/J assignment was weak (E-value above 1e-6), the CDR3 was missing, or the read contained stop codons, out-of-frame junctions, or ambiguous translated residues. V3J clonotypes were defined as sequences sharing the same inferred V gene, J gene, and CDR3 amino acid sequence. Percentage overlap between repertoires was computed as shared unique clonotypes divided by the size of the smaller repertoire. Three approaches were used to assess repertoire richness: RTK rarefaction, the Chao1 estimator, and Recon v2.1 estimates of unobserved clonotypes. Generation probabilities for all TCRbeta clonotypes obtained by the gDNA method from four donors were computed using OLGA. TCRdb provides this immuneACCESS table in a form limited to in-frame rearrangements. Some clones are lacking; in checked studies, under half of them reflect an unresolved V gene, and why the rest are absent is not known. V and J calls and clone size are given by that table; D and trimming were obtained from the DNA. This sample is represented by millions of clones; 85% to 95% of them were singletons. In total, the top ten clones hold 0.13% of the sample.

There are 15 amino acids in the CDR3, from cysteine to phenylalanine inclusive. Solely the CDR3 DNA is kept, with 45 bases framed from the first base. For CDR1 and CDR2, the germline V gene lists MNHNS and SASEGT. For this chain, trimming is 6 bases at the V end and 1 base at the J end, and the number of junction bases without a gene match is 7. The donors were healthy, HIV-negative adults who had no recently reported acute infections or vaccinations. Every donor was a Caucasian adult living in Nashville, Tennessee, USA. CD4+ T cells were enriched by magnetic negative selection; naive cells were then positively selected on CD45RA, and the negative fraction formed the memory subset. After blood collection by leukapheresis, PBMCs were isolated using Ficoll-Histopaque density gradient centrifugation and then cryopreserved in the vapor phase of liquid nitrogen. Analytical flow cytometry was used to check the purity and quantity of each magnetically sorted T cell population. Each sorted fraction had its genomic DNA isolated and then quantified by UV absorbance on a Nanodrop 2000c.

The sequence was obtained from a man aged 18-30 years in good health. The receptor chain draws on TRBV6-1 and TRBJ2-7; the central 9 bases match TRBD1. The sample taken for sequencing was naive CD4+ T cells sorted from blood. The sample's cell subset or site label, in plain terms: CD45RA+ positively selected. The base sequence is TGTGCCAGCAGAGAGGGGACAGGGATTTCCTACGAGCAGTACTTC. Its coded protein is CASREGTGISYEQYF.